A selection of T cell receptor beta chains follows, all from one sample in a study of T cell changes during pregnancy in multiple sclerosis. The data were produced by immunoSEQ multiplex PCR, yet TCRdb's version contains in-frame clones alone and is incomplete. The table has around 37,000 clones, around 89% seen once. This specimen was CD8+ T cells from peripheral blood mononuclear cells, taken in the third trimester of pregnancy. The receptor source for this set is a female donor with multiple sclerosis, enrolled in a pregnancy study. Each CDR3 is given with its conserved first and last residue.

length,V,J,CDR3
14,TRBV5-5,TRBJ2-1,CASSLQQVNNEQFF
16,TRBV18,TRBJ1-2,CASSRWPWLSNYGYTF
11,TRBV30,TRBJ1-6,CAWSQGTPLHF
14,TRBV11-2,TRBJ2-7,CASSLGPGVYEQYF
12,TRBV5-5,TRBJ2-7,CASSPGAYEQYF
13,TRBV30,TRBJ1-5,CAWSMDREEPQHF
12,TRBV6-5,TRBJ1-2,CASSGGAGGYTF
15,TRBV6-1,TRBJ2-6,CASSLDSSGANVLTF
17,TRBV14,TRBJ2-7,CASSQLPGTGVFYEQYF
16,TRBV9,TRBJ2-3,CASSPGSGGALDTQYF
15,TRBV7-9,TRBJ2-3,CASSLAGGSTDTQYF
14,TRBV7-8,TRBJ1-4,CASSLARFREKLFF
15,TRBV6-1,TRBJ1-5,CASSVTGDSNQPQHF
13,TRBV7-9,TRBJ2-1,CASSFTSPHEQFF
16,TRBV6-5,TRBJ1-1,CASSYSSGGPNTEAFF
16,TRBV9,TRBJ2-5,CASSARLGTRGETQYF
15,TRBV10-2,TRBJ1-2,CASSDAPGGPYGYTF
14,TRBV30,TRBJ2-2,CAWSPWGGPGELFF
15,TRBV13,TRBJ2-7,CASSPRGALTYEQYF
16,TRBV13,TRBJ2-3,CASSFLAGGPTDTQYF
15,TRBV6-5,TRBJ1-1,CASKRDRNMNTEAFF
15,TRBV6-5,TRBJ2-1,CASNGPGLAGDEQFF
15,TRBV6-1,TRBJ1-3,CASSVTHDSGNTIYF
18,TRBV9,TRBJ1-2,CASSVGVGGGSYPLGYTF
15,TRBV7-9,TRBJ1-4,CASSLDRGFGRKLFF
15,TRBV6-5,TRBJ2-7,CASSYSWEGGYEQYF
14,TRBV2,TRBJ2-2,CASSGTENTGELFF
15,TRBV27,TRBJ2-5,CASSLFGTGQETQYF
13,TRBV19,TRBJ1-1,CASSMRRGIEAFF
17,TRBV4-3,TRBJ2-2,CASSHRRDRVDTGELFF
16,TRBV14,TRBJ2-5,CASSHPTTNLQETQYF
15,TRBV28,TRBJ1-5,CASSFTNLLGQPQHF
13,TRBV30,TRBJ1-1,CAWSVGEGTEAFF
14,TRBV10-1,TRBJ2-7,CASRTLGQSYEQYF
13,TRBV10-2,TRBJ1-6,CASGAAVNSPLHF
16,TRBV7-9,TRBJ1-1,CASSLDYLLMNTEAFF
17,TRBV7-8,TRBJ2-2,CASSLDASGGNTGELFF
14,TRBV30,TRBJ1-3,CAWSVPGAGNTIYF
14,TRBV13,TRBJ2-3,CASSFVTGADTQYF
12,TRBV7-9,TRBJ2-3,CASSLKLDTQYF
11,TRBV10-3,TRBJ2-7,CATAVGYEQYF
16,TRBV5-1,TRBJ2-1,CASSSFLAGTYNEQFF
15,TRBV7-9,TRBJ1-1,CASSSPRGGPTEAFF
16,TRBV7-3,TRBJ2-1,CASTPTSGGGYNEQFF
13,TRBV27,TRBJ2-2,CAAERGRTGELFF
16,TRBV27,TRBJ2-2,CASSPSSGEKTGELFF
12,TRBV2,TRBJ2-7,CASSPGGGEQYF
16,TRBV15,TRBJ2-7,CATSTPRDRGVGEQYF
14,TRBV7-9,TRBJ2-7,CASESSYRGYEQYF
13,TRBV2,TRBJ2-2,CASSPGIRGELFF
16,TRBV4-1,TRBJ2-1,CASTHSPQGSYNEQFF
13,TRBV6-5,TRBJ1-5,CASSQTGGQPQHF
14,TRBV6-5,TRBJ1-2,CASSYWTGSNGYTF